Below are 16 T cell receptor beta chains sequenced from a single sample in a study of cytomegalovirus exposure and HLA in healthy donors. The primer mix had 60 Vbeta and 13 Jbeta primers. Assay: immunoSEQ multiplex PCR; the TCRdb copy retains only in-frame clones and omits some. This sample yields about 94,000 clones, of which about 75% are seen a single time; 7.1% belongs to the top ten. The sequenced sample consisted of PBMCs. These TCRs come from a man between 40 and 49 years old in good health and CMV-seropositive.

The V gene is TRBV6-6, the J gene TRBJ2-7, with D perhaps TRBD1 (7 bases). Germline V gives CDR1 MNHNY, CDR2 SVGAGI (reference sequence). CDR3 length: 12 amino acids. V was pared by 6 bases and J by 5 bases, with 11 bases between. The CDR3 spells CASSPRGDEQYF. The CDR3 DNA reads TGTGCCAGCAGCCCCAGGGGGGACGAGCAGTACTTC.

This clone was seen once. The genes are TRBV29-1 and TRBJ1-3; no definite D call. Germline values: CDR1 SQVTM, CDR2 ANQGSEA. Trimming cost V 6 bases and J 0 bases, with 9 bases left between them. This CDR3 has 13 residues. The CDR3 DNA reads TGCAGCGTGCGAGTAGACTCTGGAAACACCATATATTTT. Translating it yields CSVRVDSGNTIYF.

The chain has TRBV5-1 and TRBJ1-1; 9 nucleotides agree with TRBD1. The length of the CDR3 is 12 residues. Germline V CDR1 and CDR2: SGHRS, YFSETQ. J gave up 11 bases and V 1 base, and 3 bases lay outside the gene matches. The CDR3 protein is CASSLNRGQAFF. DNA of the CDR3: TGCGCCAGCAGCTTGAACAGGGGGCAGGCTTTCTTT.

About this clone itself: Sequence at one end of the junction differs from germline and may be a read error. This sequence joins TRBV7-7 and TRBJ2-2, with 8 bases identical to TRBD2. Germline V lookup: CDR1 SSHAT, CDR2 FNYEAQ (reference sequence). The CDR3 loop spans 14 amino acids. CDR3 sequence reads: CASSLAGTNGELFF. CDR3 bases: TGTGCTAGCAGCTTAGCGGGGACTAACGGGGAGCTGTTTTTT.

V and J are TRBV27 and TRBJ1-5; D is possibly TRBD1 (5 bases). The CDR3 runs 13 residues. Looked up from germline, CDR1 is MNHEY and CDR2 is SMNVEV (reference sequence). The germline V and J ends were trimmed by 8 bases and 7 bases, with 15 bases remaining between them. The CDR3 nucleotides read TGTGCCAGCTCCCCAGGGATCCGCCAGCCCCAGCATTTT. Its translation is CASSPGIRQPQHF.

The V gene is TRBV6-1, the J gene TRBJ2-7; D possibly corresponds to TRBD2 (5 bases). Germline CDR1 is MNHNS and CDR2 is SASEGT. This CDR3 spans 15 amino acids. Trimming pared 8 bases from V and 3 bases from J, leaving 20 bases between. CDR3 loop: CASCTVDTGIYEQYF. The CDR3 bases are TGTGCCAGCTGTACGGTGGATACGGGGATCTACGAGCAGTACTTC.

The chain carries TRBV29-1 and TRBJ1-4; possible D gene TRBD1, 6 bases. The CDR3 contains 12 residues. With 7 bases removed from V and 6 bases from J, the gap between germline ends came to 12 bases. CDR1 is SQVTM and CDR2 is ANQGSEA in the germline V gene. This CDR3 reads CSAGRGDEKLFF. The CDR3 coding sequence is TGCAGCGCTGGGAGGGGGGATGAAAAACTGTTTTTT.

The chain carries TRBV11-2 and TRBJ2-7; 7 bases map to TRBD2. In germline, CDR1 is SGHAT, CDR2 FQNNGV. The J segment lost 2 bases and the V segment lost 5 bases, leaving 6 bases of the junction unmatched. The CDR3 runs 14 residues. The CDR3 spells CASSAREGPYEQYF. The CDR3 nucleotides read TGTGCCAGCAGCGCTAGGGAGGGTCCCTACGAGCAGTACTTC.

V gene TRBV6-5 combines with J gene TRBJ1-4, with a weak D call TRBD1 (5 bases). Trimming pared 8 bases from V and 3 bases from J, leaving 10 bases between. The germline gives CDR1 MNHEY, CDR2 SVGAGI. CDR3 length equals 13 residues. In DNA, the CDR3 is TGTGCCAGCGCAGACAGACCTAATGAAAAACTGTTTTTT. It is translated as CASADRPNEKLFF.

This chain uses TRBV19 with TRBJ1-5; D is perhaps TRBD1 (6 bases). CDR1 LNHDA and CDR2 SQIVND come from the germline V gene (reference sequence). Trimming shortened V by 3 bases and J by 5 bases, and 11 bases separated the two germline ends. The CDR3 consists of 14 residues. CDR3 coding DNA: TGTGCCAGTAGTATTAAACAGGGTGATCAGCCCCAGCATTTT. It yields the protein CASSIKQGDQPQHF.

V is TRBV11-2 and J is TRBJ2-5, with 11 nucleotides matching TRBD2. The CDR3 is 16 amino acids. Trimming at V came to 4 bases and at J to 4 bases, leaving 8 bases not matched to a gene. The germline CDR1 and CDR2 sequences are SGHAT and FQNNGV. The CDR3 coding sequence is TGTGCCAGCAGCTCTTTAGCGGGGGGGCGTCGAGAGACCCAGTACTTC. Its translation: CASSSLAGGRRETQYF. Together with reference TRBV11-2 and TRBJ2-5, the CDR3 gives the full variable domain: EAGVAQSPRYKIIEKRQSVAFWCNPISGHATLYWYQQILGQGPKLLIQFQNNGVVDDSQLPKDRFSAERLKGVDSTLKIQPAKLEDSAVYLCASSSLAGGRRETQYFGPGTRLLVL.

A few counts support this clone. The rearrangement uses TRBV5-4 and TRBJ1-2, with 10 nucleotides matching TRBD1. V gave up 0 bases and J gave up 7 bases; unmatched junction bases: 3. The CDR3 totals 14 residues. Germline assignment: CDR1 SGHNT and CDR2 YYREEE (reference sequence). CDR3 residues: CASSLAGTGAGYTF. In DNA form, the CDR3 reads TGTGCCAGCAGCTTGGCGGGGACAGGGGCTGGCTACACCTTC. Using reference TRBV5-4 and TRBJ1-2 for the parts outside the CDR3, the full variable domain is ETGVTQSPTHLIKTRGQQVTLRCSSQSGHNTVSWYQQALGQGPQFIFQYYREEENGRGNFPPRFSGLQFPNYSSELNVNALELDDSALYLCASSLAGTGAGYTFGSGTRLTVV.

The CDR3 nucleotides are TGTGCCAGCAGCTTGGGACTTGCCTCCTACGAGCAGTACTTC. Translation gives CASSLGLASYEQYF. The chain couples TRBV5-4 to TRBJ2-5; D not resolved. Gene TRBJ2-7 matches the end of the DNA better, so the J call may be wrong. The CDR3 totals 14 residues. From germline, CDR1 is SGHNT and CDR2 YYREEE (reference sequence).

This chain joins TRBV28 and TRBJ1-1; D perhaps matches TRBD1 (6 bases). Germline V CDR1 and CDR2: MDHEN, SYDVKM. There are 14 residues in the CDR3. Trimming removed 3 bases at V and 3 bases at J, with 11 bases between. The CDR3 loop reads CASSLGAGDTEAFF. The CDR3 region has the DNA TGTGCCAGCAGTTTGGGGGCAGGGGACACTGAAGCTTTCTTT.

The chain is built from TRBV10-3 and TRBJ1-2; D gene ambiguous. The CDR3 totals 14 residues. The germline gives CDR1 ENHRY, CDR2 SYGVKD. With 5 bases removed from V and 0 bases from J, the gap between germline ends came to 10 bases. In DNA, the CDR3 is TGTGCCATCAGTACACACGAAACTAACTATGGCTACACCTTC. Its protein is CAISTHETNYGYTF.

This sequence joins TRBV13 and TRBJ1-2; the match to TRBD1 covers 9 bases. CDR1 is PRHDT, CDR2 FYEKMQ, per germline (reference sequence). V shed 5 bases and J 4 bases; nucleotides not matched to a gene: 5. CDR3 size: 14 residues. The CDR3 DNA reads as TGTGCCAGCAGCGCGGGACAGGGAAGCTATGGCTACACCTTC. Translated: CASSAGQGSYGYTF.